These 2 T cell receptor beta chains share one sample of origin, sequenced in a study of cytomegalovirus exposure and HLA in healthy donors. The data were produced by immunoSEQ multiplex PCR, yet TCRdb's version contains in-frame clones alone and is incomplete. The sample yields 150,000 or so clones, 85% seen once. Sequencing was done on a sample of PBMCs. These receptors were collected from a man aged 25 to 40 in good health and CMV-seropositive.

CDR3 loop: CASSQADRVNTEAFF. CDR3 sequence (DNA): TGCGCCAGCAGCCAAGCCGACAGGGTGAACACTGAAGCTTTCTTT. The chain carries TRBV4-1 and TRBJ1-1; TRBD1 matches at 7 bases. Unmatched junction bases numbered 2, after V lost 1 base and J lost 0 bases. Germline lookup yields CDR1 MGHRA and CDR2 YSYEKL. CDR3 size: 15 residues.

The rearrangement joins TRBV7-2 to TRBJ1-2, with D uncertain. V lost 5 bases and J lost 10, with 14 bases in between. The CDR3 runs 12 residues. The V gene's germline CDR1 is SGHTA and CDR2 FQGNSA. The CDR3 DNA reads TGTGCCAGCAGCATAGGGCCCAGGAACTACACCTTC. This sequence encodes CASSIGPRNYTF.